This TCR beta chain was identified in a study of T cell changes during pregnancy in multiple sclerosis. The data were produced by immunoSEQ multiplex PCR, yet TCRdb's version contains in-frame clones alone and is incomplete. The data contain 100,000 or so clones, around nine tenths of them singletons. Germline V gene lookup returns CDR1 SGHAT and CDR2 FQNNGV. Trimming pared 6 bases from V and 4 bases from J, leaving 18 bases between. The CDR3 sequence is 15 residues long. The receptor was isolated from a female donor with multiple sclerosis, enrolled in a pregnancy study. The sample consisted of peripheral blood, taken in the second trimester of pregnancy. The chain joins TRBV11-2 to TRBJ1-2; D not resolved. The CDR3 nucleotides read TGTGCCAGCAGACGACCGACGCGGGCTAGCTATGGCTACACCTTC. Translating gives CASRRPTRASYGYTF.